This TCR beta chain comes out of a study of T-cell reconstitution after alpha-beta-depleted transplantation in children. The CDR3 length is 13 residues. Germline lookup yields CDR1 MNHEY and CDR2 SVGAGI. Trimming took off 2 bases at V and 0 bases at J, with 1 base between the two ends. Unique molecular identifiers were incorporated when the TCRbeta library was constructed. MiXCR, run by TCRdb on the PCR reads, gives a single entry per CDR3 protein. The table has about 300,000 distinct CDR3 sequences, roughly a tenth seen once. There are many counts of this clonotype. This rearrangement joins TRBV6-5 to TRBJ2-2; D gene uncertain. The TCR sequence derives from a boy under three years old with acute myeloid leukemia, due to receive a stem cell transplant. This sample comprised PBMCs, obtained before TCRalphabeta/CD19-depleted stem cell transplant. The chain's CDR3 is CASSYANTGELFF. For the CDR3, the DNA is TGTGCCAGCAGTTACGCGAACACCGGGGAGCTGTTTTTT.